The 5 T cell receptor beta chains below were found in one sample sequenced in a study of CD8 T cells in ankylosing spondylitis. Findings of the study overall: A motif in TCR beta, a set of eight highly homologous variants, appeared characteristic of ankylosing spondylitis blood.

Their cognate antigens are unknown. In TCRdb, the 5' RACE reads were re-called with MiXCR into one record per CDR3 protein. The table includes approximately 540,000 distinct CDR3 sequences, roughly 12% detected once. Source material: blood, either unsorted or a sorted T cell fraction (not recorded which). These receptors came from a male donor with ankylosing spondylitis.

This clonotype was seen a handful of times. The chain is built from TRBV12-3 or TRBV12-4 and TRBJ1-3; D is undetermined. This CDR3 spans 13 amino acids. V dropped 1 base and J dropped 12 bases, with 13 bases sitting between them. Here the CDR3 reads CASSLDPTTVIYF. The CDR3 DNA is TGTGCCAGCAGTTTAGACCCCACCACCGTCATATATTTT.

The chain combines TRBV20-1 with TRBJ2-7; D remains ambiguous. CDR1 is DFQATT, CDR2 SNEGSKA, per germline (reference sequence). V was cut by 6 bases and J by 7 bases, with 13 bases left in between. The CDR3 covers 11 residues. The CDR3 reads CSATRGREQYV. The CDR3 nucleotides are TGCAGTGCAACAAGAGGAAGAGAGCAGTACGTC.

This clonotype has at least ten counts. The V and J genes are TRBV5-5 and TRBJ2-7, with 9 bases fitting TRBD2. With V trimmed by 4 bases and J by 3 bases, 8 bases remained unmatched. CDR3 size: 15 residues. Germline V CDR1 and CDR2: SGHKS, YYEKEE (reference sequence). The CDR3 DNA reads TGTGCCAGCAGCAGGGAGACTAGCGGTTACTACGAGCAGTACTTC. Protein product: CASSRETSGYYEQYF.

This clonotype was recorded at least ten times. DNA of the CDR3: TGCGCCAGCAGCTTGGGGGTGGTCGCTTTCTTT. Protein product: CASSLGVVAFF. This chain joins TRBV5-1 and TRBJ1-1; unclear D gene. The V end was cut by 0 bases, the J end by 11 bases, with 8 bases between. CDR1 is SGHRS and CDR2 is YFSETQ in the germline V gene. This CDR3 spans 11 amino acids.

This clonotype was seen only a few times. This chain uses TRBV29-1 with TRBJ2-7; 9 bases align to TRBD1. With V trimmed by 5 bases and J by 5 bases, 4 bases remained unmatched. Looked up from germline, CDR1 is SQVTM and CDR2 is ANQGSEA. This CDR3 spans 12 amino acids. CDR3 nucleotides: TGCAGCGTTAGGGACAGGGTTAACGAGCAGTACTTC. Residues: CSVRDRVNEQYF.